Listed here is a single T cell receptor beta chain. This may be a read error, as it is one base from a much larger clone. Other nucleotide sequences from this sample produce the same CDR3. CD45RO-negative cells were positively selected for CCR7, leaving out terminally differentiated effector memory CD45RA+ cells. This specimen comes from a study of shared clonotypes between healthy human individuals. Germline assignment: CDR1 SEHNR and CDR2 FQNEAQ (reference sequence). The V end lost 4 bases, the J end lost 0 bases, and 4 bases lay between the germline ends. CDR3 length equals 12 residues. Profiled with immunoSEQ multiplex PCR; TCRdb holds only in-frame clones, not every one. Among hundreds of thousands of clones listed, around 93% were seen once.

The sequencing sample was made of naive CD8+ T cells sorted from blood. The source is a young man in good health. The rearrangement uses TRBV7-9 and TRBJ2-7; D ambiguous. The CDR3 reads CASSSNSYEQYF. The CDR3 bases are TGTGCCAGCAGCTCCAACTCCTACGAGCAGTACTTC.